This is a list of T cell receptor beta chains from one sample in a study of T-cell memory formation after mild COVID-19. TCRdb used MiXCR to reprocess the 5' RACE reads, holding one entry per CDR3 protein. The data contain more than 150,000 distinct CDR3 sequences, 15% to 20% of them seen just once; the ten biggest clones take up 3% to 4.5%. Sequenced input: PBMCs or a T cell subset sorted from them (not recorded which). The receptor set was obtained from a man aged 18 to 29 who had mild COVID-19 (a few samples of this study predate the infection). Cell type and time point are not known. CDR3s include the opening cysteine and the closing phenylalanine or tryptophan. Fields, in order: J gene, clone size, V gene, D gene, CDR3 protein, CDR3 DNA. The D gene is left open where the match is weak. Rows may omit the clone size; those that give it use once, few, many or a size class.

>TRBJ2-3|few|TRBV7-6|TRBD2
CASSRETSGGADTQYF
TGTGCCAGCAGCCGAGAGACTAGCGGGGGTGCAGATACGCAGTATTTT
>TRBJ1-6|NA|TRBV24-1|NA
CATREGKKGSPLHF
TGTGCCACCCGAGAGGGGAAAAAAGGTTCACCCCTCCACTTT
>TRBJ1-1|few|TRBV5-1|NA
CASSLAADTEAFF
TGCGCCAGCAGCCTGGCGGCGGACACTGAAGCTTTCTTT
>TRBJ2-7|few|TRBV7-6|NA
CASSRQAPYEQYF
TGTGCCAGCAGCCGACAGGCCCCCTACGAGCAGTACTTC
>TRBJ1-1|few|TRBV19|NA
CASGVPDTEAFF
TGTGCCAGTGGGGTCCCTGACACTGAAGCTTTCTTT
>TRBJ2-1|few|TRBV6-2/TRBV6-3|NA
CASSPASAGRSYNEQFF
TGTGCCAGCAGTCCAGCATCGGCAGGGCGCTCCTACAATGAGCAGTTCTTC
>TRBJ2-1|NA|TRBV4-1|TRBD2
CASSQQVAGYNEQFF
TGCGCCAGCAGCCAACAGGTAGCGGGGTACAATGAGCAGTTCTTC
>TRBJ2-2|NA|TRBV5-1|TRBD2
CASRTSGGARELFF
TGCGCCAGCAGAACTAGCGGGGGGGCCCGGGAGCTGTTTTTT
>TRBJ1-2|few|TRBV12-5|NA
CASGWDGGTGYGYTF
TGTGCTAGTGGTTGGGACGGGGGGACCGGCTATGGCTACACCTTC
>TRBJ1-3|NA|TRBV3-1|NA
CASSQGQTGNTIYF
TGTGCCAGCAGCCAGGGGCAAACTGGAAACACCATATATTTT
>TRBJ2-3|many|TRBV6-5|NA
CASSYRTGSTDTQYF
TGTGCCAGCAGTTACCGAACAGGTAGCACAGATACGCAGTATTTT
>TRBJ1-1|few|TRBV7-2|TRBD1
CASSLATGVPEAFF
TGTGCCAGCAGCTTAGCCACAGGGGTTCCTGAAGCTTTCTTT
>TRBJ1-1|once|TRBV25-1|TRBD1
CASQRQGAKAFTEAFF
TGTGCCAGCCAGAGACAGGGGGCCAAAGCTTTCACTGAAGCTTTCTTT
>TRBJ2-1|few|TRBV9|TRBD2
CASSFGLAAHNEQFF
TGTGCCAGCAGCTTTGGACTAGCAGCCCACAATGAGCAGTTCTTC
>TRBJ1-5|few|TRBV5-1|NA
CASSLAGFDQPQHF
TGCGCCAGCAGCTTGGCGGGGTTTGATCAGCCCCAGCATTTT
>TRBJ2-5|many|TRBV5-1|TRBD1
CASSWAGTGGETQYF
TGCGCCAGCAGCTGGGCCGGGACAGGGGGCGAGACCCAGTACTTC